This T cell receptor (beta chain) emerged from a study of blood T cell repertoires in COVID-19. At the level of the study: Nucleic acid was either cDNA or gDNA, and it came from T cells, B-cell-depleted T cells, or PBMCs.

Libraries were prepared by immunoSEQ multiplex PCR; TCRdb keeps only in-frame clonotypes and omits some of them. The sample holds about 300,000 clones; over 75% are singletons and the top ten take roughly a tenth. Per germline, CDR1 SEHNR and CDR2 FQNEAQ (reference sequence). The CDR3 is made up of 14 amino acids. Losses at the gene ends were 1 base for V and 2 bases for J; bases not matched to a gene: 1. Two negative PCRs, clearance, or symptom resolution were required of recovered Cohort 3 donors. The specimen sequenced was PBMCs or T cells enriched from blood (not recorded which). The chain carries TRBV7-9 and TRBJ1-2, with 7 positions matching TRBD1. This TCR came from a woman under 30 who had recovered from COVID-19. The CDR3 nucleotides are TGTGCCAGCAGCTTAGGGGGACAGAACTATGGCTACACCTTC. It translates to CASSLGGQNYGYTF.